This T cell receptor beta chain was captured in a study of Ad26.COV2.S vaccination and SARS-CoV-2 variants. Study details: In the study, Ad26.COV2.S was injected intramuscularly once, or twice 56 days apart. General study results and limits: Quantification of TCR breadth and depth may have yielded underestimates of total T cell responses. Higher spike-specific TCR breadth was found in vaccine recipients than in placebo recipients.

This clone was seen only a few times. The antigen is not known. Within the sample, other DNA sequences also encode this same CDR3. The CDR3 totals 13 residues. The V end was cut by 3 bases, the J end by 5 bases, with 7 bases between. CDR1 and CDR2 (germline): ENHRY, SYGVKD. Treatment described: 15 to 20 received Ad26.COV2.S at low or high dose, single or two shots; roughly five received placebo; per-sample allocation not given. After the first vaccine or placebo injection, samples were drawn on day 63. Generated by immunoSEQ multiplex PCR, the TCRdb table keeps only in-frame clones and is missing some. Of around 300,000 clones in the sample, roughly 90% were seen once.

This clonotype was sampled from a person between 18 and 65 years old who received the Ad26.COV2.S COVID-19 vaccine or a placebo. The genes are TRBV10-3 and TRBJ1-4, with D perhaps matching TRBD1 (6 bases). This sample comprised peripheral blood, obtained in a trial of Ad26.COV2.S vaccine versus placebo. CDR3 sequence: CAISEQGNEKLFF. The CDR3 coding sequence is TGTGCCATCAGTGAACAGGGCAATGAAAAACTGTTTTTT.